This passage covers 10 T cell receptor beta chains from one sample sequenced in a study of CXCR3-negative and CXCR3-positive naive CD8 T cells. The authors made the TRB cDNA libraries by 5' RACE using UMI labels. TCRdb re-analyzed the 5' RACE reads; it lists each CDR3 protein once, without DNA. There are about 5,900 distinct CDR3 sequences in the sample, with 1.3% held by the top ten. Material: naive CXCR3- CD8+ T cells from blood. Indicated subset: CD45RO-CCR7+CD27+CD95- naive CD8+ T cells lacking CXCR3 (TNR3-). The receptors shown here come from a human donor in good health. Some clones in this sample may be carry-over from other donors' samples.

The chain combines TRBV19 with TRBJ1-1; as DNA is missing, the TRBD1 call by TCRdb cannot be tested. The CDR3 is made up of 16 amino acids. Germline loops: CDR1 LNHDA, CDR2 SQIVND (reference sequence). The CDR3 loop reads CASSTLSTGLNTEAFF.

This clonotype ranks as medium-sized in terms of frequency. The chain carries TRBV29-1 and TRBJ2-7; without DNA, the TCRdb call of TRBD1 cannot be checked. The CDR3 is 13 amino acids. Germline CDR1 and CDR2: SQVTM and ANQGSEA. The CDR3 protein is CSVAFGQAYEQYF.

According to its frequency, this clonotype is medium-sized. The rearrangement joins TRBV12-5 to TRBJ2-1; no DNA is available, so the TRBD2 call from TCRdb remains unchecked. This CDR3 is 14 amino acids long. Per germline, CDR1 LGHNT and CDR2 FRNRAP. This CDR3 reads CASGPQYSYNEQFF. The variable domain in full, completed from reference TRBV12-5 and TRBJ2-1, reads DARVTQTPRHKVTEMGQEVTMRCQPILGHNTVFWYRQTMMQGLELLAYFRNRAPLDDSGMPKDRFSAEMPDATLATLKIQPSEPRDSAVYFCASGPQYSYNEQFFGPGTRLTVL.

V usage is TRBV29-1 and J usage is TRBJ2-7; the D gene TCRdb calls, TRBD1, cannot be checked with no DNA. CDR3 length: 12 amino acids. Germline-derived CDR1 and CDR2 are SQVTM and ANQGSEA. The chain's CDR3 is CSGQGAVNEQYF.

The chain's CDR3 is CSVEELAGASADEQFF. The chain employs TRBV29-1 and TRBJ2-1; TCRdb designates TRBD1, a call that cannot be tested without DNA. The CDR3 sequence is 16 residues long. The V gene's germline CDR1 is SQVTM and CDR2 ANQGSEA.

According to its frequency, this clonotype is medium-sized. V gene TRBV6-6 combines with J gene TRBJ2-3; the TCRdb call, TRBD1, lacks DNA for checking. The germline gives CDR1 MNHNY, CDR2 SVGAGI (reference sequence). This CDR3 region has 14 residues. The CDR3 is CASSKQGHTDTQYF.

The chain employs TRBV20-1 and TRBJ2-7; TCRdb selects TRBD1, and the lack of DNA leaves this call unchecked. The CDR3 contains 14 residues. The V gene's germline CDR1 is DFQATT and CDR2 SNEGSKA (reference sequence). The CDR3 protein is CSARPLSLSYEQYF.

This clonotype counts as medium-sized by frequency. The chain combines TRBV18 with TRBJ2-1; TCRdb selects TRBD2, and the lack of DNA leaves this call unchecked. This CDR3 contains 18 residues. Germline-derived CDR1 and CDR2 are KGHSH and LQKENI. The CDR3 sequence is CASSPYASAGGRVDEQFF.

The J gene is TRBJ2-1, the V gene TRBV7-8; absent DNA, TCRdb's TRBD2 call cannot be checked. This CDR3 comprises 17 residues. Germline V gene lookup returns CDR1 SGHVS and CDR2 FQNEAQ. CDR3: CASSPIGTSGDYNEQFF.

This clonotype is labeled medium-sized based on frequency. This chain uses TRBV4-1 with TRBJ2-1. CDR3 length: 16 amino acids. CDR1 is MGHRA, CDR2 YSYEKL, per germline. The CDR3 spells CASSQDSLSSYNEQFF.